The next 24 T cell receptor beta chains were all read from a single sample in a study of blood T cell repertoires in COVID-19. The table came from immunoSEQ multiplex PCR; TCRdb's copy has only in-frame clones and leaves some out. This repertoire shows about 220,000 clones, around 80% found once; its top ten account for just under 20%. Specimen: peripheral blood. The receptors derive from a man younger than 45 with active or convalescent COVID-19.

The chain combines TRBV6-2 or TRBV6-3 with TRBJ1-2; no definite D call. Germline V gene lookup returns CDR1 MNHEY and CDR2 SVGEGT. CDR3 length equals 17 residues. Deletions cut 2 bases from V and 1 base from J, with 17 bases between. The DNA of the CDR3 is TGTGCCAGCAGTTACAAGGCGGGAGAGGGCCGTAACTATGGCTACACCTTC. Translated: CASSYKAGEGRNYGYTF.

This clone was seen only a few times. Here the CDR3 DNA reads TGTGCCTGTAACAGTGGAAACACCATATATTTT. Translation gives CACNSGNTIYF. The chain is built from TRBV30 and TRBJ1-3; D not resolved. The CDR3 totals 11 residues. CDR1 is GTSNPN and CDR2 is SVGIG in the germline V gene (reference sequence). V gave up 6 bases and J gave up 3 bases, with 6 bases separating them.

This sequence joins TRBV3-1 (or the pseudogene TRBV3-2) and TRBJ2-1; 11 bases are shared with TRBD2. Germline CDR1 reads LGHDT; CDR2 reads YNNKEL (reference sequence). V gave up 1 base and J gave up 4 bases; unmatched junction bases: 3. The CDR3 totals 16 residues. CDR3 protein: CASSQVTSGRYNEQFF. The DNA for the CDR3 is TGTGCCAGCAGCCAAGTTACTAGCGGGAGATACAATGAGCAGTTCTTC.

This chain uses TRBV3-1 (or the pseudogene TRBV3-2) with TRBJ2-2; the match to TRBD1 covers 8 bases. Germline trimming cut 6 bases from V and 5 bases from J; bases unmatched to any gene: 2. This CDR3 comprises 13 residues. The germline gives CDR1 LGHDT, CDR2 YNNKEL (reference sequence). CDR3 DNA sequence: TGTGCCAGCAGGACAGGGGTTACCGGGGAGCTGTTTTTT. Translating it yields CASRTGVTGELFF.

This clone was picked up one time. The DNA for the CDR3 is TGTGCCAGCAGGCGACTAGCGGGAGATTTCCTCGTTTCGGGGCAGTACTTC. This gives the protein CASRRLAGDFLVSGQYF. The chain is built from TRBV27 and TRBJ2-7, with 12 bases identical to TRBD2. The CDR3 covers 17 residues. Looked up from germline, CDR1 is MNHEY and CDR2 is SMNVEV (reference sequence). The V gene end was trimmed by 6 bases and the J gene end by 9 bases; junction bases not matched to a gene: 18.

The chain carries TRBV24-1 and TRBJ1-2; 9 bases fit TRBD1. V trimming: 1 base; J trimming: 2 bases; junction bases outside the gene matches: 13. Germline values: CDR1 KGHDR, CDR2 SFDVKD. This CDR3 has 19 residues. CDR3 sequence reads: CATSDFRPQWTGANYGYTF. DNA for the CDR3: TGTGCCACCAGTGATTTTCGCCCCCAATGGACAGGGGCGAACTATGGCTACACCTTC.

The V gene is TRBV4-1, the J gene TRBJ2-7; TRBD1 agrees at 7 bases. Looked up from germline, CDR1 is MGHRA and CDR2 is YSYEKL. With V trimmed by 1 base and J by 0 bases, 3 bases remained unmatched. This CDR3 is 15 amino acids long. This CDR3 reads CASSQGPGGSYEQYF. In DNA form, the CDR3 reads TGCGCCAGCAGCCAAGGCCCAGGGGGCTCCTACGAGCAGTACTTC.

The chain links TRBV6-5 to TRBJ1-1; no reliable D call. This CDR3 comprises 14 residues. V was pared by 6 bases and J by 8 bases, with 19 bases between. The V gene's germline CDR1 is MNHEY and CDR2 SVGAGI. The CDR3, as DNA: TGTGCCAGCAGCCTTTCCCTAGCGGGCACGGAAGCTTTCTTT. It yields the protein CASSLSLAGTEAFF.

In its sample, this clone was seen once. This chain connects TRBV19 to TRBJ1-3, with D hard to call. CDR1 LNHDA and CDR2 SQIVND come from the germline V gene (reference sequence). V shed 3 bases and J shed 4 bases, with 16 bases lying between them. The CDR3 loop spans 16 amino acids. The CDR3 DNA sequence: TGTGCCAGTAGTATGGCGAATGAACAGCCGGGAAACACCATATATTTT. Residues: CASSMANEQPGNTIYF.

The chain joins TRBV6-5 to TRBJ1-2; a weak D match, TRBD1 (5 bases). Deletions cut 6 bases from V and 1 base from J, with 12 bases between. This CDR3 comprises 14 residues. From germline, CDR1 is MNHEY and CDR2 SVGAGI. CDR3 residues: CASRRIDSNYGYTF. CDR3 nucleotide sequence: TGTGCCAGCAGACGGATCGACAGTAACTATGGCTACACCTTC.

This clone has a handful of counts. V is TRBV6-5 and J is TRBJ2-7; D is unresolved. V lost 5 bases to trimming and J lost 2 bases, with 13 bases between them. There are 14 residues in the CDR3. From germline, CDR1 is MNHEY and CDR2 SVGAGI. CDR3 residues: CASSNRDKPYEQYF. The CDR3, as DNA: TGTGCCAGCAGTAACCGAGACAAGCCCTACGAGCAGTACTTC.

This chain uses TRBV5-8 with TRBJ1-5; D is unclear. There are 15 residues in the CDR3. Germline lookup yields CDR1 SGHTS and CDR2 YDEGEE. V lost 0 bases to trimming and J lost 1 base, with 8 bases between them. In nucleotides, the CDR3 is TGTGCCAGCAGCTTGGTCGGTGTGAGCAATCAGCCCCAGCATTTT. Its translation is CASSLVGVSNQPQHF.

The chain recombines TRBV27 with TRBJ2-7; TRBD1 matches 12 bases. This CDR3 contains 14 residues. CDR1 is MNHEY, CDR2 SMNVEV, per germline (reference sequence). The ends lost 5 bases at V and 4 bases at J; junction bases unmatched: 3. This CDR3 reads CASSTGQGAYEQYF. The CDR3 region has the DNA TGTGCCAGCAGTACGGGACAGGGGGCTTACGAGCAGTACTTC.

J is TRBJ1-5 and V is TRBV5-1; 9 positions match TRBD1. The V and J ends lost 4 bases and 8 bases, in that order; junction bases with no gene match: 7. The germline gives CDR1 SGHRS, CDR2 YFSETQ. This CDR3 has 14 residues. Written as DNA, the CDR3 is TGCGCCAGCAGCCCGGGACAGGGTCAAGAGCCCCAGCATTTT. This codes for CASSPGQGQEPQHF.

The rearrangement joins TRBV12-3 or TRBV12-4 to TRBJ1-5; D might be TRBD1 (5 bases). The CDR3 spans 13 residues. V was pared by 5 bases and J by 4 bases, with 9 bases between. In DNA, the CDR3 is TGTGCCAGCAGTGCCGCAGGGAATCAGCCCCAGCATTTT. It codes for CASSAAGNQPQHF.

The rearrangement joins TRBV7-2 to TRBJ2-4, with 9 nucleotides matching TRBD2. The CDR3 is 15 amino acids. Germline V gene lookup returns CDR1 SGHTA and CDR2 FQGNSA. Losses at the gene ends were 5 bases for V and 6 bases for J; bases not matched to a gene: 8. CDR3 coding DNA: TGTGCCAGCAGCCCGCGGTTTAGCGGGGGAAACATTCAGTACTTC. Amino acids: CASSPRFSGGNIQYF.

The gene calls are TRBV6-5 and TRBJ1-2; 8 bases fit TRBD1. Germline V gene sequence: CDR1 MNHEY, CDR2 SVGAGI. Losses at the gene ends were 0 bases for V and 10 bases for J; bases not matched to a gene: 10. This CDR3 contains 15 residues. Written as DNA, the CDR3 is TGTGCCAGCAGTTACTCGGGTCGGACAGGGAGGGACTACACCTTC. Residues: CASSYSGRTGRDYTF.

This chain joins TRBV9 and TRBJ2-3; D may be TRBD1 (5 bases). Deletions cut 6 bases from V and 0 bases from J, with 17 bases between. CDR3 size: 16 residues. Germline lookup yields CDR1 SGDLS and CDR2 YYNGEE. This CDR3 reads CASTRRGTASTDTQYF. The CDR3 DNA follows: TGTGCCAGCACCCGTAGGGGCACCGCTAGCACAGATACGCAGTATTTT.

The chain carries TRBV6-1 and TRBJ1-5; maybe TRBD1 (6 bases). Germline values: CDR1 MNHNS, CDR2 SASEGT. V lost 4 bases and J 9 bases, leaving 28 bases between the germline ends. This CDR3 comprises 18 residues. Written as DNA, the CDR3 is TGTGCCAGCAGTGCGGGGGCGGGGGGAAGTGGAAGCGTTTGGCCCCAGCATTTT. Translating gives CASSAGAGGSGSVWPQHF.

This clone was seen repeatedly, ten times or more. The chain couples TRBV6-4 to TRBJ2-3; a weak D match, TRBD2 (6 bases). Trimming took 2 bases from V and 6 from J, leaving 15 bases between them. This CDR3 comprises 15 residues. The V gene's germline CDR1 is MRHNA and CDR2 SNTAGT. The CDR3 sequence is CASSDGGMDGDTQYF. DNA for the CDR3: TGTGCCAGCAGTGACGGCGGGATGGATGGGGATACGCAGTATTTT.

This rearrangement joins TRBV9 to TRBJ2-2; D gene unclear. The CDR3 length is 13 residues. The V and J ends lost 5 bases and 4 bases respectively, with 9 bases between them. Germline V gene sequence: CDR1 SGDLS, CDR2 YYNGEE. The CDR3 spells CASRQVSTGELFF. The DNA of the CDR3 is TGTGCCAGCAGGCAGGTTAGCACCGGGGAGCTGTTTTTT.

The chain employs TRBV10-2 and TRBJ2-7, with 14 bases lining up with TRBD2. CDR3 size: 16 residues. Per the germline V gene, CDR1 is WSHSY and CDR2 is SAAADI. Trimming removed 6 bases from V and 9 bases from J; junction bases left unmatched: 13. For the CDR3, the DNA is TGCGCCAGCAGCCGAACCGGGACTAGCGGGGGAGGGGGGCAGTACTTC. This codes for CASSRTGTSGGGGQYF.

The CDR3 protein is CASSAQGGKETQYF. The CDR3 region has the DNA TGTGCCAGCAGTGCCCAGGGTGGAAAAGAGACCCAGTACTTC. The V gene is TRBV2, the J gene TRBJ2-5; D is possibly TRBD1 (5 bases). CDR3 length: 14 residues. Between the trimmed V and J ends, which lost 4 bases and 3 bases, there was a span of 12 bases. The germline V gene has CDR1 SNHLY and CDR2 FYNNEI.

The table lists this clone with a count of one. The chain recombines TRBV6-6 with TRBJ2-2; D is uncertain. This CDR3 has 13 residues. V dropped 6 bases and J dropped 4 bases, with 9 bases sitting between them. Germline assignment: CDR1 MNHNY and CDR2 SVGAGI (reference sequence). The CDR3 sequence: CASRSGGTGELFF. CDR3 DNA sequence: TGTGCCAGCAGATCCGGCGGCACCGGGGAGCTGTTTTTT.